A single sample is the source of the 4 T cell receptor beta chains below, sequenced in a study of T cells in localized non-small cell lung cancer. Data came from immunoSEQ multiplex PCR; TCRdb stores just in-frame clones and leaves some out. Among under 75,000 clones listed, roughly 90% were seen once. The starting material was peripheral blood, obtained before any cancer treatment. All receptors come from a male donor older than 55 with stage III squamous cell lung carcinoma.

This chain uses TRBV9 with TRBJ1-2; 8 nucleotides match TRBD1. The V segment lost 0 bases and the J segment 4 bases; nucleotides outside the gene matches: 5. The length of the CDR3 is 15 residues. Germline V gene data show CDR1 as SGDLS and CDR2 as YYNGEE. This CDR3 is CASSVEPGGSYGYTF. Here the CDR3 DNA reads TGTGCCAGCAGCGTAGAGCCAGGGGGCAGCTATGGCTACACCTTC.

The chain uses TRBV9 and TRBJ1-5; D remains unclear. V was shortened by 0 bases and J by 2 bases, with 9 bases between the two germline ends. Germline V lookup: CDR1 SGDLS, CDR2 YYNGEE. This CDR3 region has 15 residues. CDR3 coding DNA: TGTGCCAGCAGCGTAGACGGGAGAGGCAATCAGCCCCAGCATTTT. Residues: CASSVDGRGNQPQHF.

CDR3 sequence (DNA): TGCGCCAGCAGCTTGGAACAGGGCGAAAACATTCAGTACTTC. Its translation: CASSLEQGENIQYF. V is TRBV5-1 and J is TRBJ2-4, with D maybe TRBD1 (6 bases). Trimming removed 0 bases from V and 5 bases from J, with 9 bases in between. The germline V gene has CDR1 SGHRS and CDR2 YFSETQ. The CDR3 is made up of 14 amino acids.

The genes are TRBV30 and TRBJ1-6; maybe TRBD1 (5 bases). This CDR3 has 16 residues. Trimming pared 0 bases from V and 8 bases from J, leaving 17 bases between. CDR1 and CDR2 (germline): GTSNPN, SVGIG (reference sequence). CDR3 DNA sequence: TGTGCCTGGAGTGTAAATCTGGGTCAAGGGGATTCACCCCTCCACTTT. Protein: CAWSVNLGQGDSPLHF.